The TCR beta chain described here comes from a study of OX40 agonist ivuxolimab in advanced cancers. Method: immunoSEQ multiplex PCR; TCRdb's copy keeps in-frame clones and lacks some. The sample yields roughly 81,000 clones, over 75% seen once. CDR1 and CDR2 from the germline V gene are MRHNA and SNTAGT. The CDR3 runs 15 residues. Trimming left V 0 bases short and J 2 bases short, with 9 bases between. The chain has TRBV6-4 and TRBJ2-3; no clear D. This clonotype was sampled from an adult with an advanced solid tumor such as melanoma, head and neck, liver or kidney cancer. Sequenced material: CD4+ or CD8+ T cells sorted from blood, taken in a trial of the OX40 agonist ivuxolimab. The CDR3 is CASSDSGRLTDTQYF. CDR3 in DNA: TGTGCCAGCAGTGACTCAGGGCGACTCACAGATACGCAGTATTTT.